This TCR beta chain was retrieved from a study of blood T cell repertoires in COVID-19. Study-wide background: Spain, Italy and the United States supplied samples that represented acute and convalescent COVID-19. In each case, the material was cDNA or gDNA derived from T cells, B-cell-depleted T cells, or PBMCs.

Notes on this clone: At the DNA level, this CDR3 is encoded by other sequences in the same sample as well.

Original data processing: Amplification of reference gene primers was used by the study to estimate nucleated cell counts. Only in-frame clones appear in the TCRdb table, and some are missing; sequencing was by immunoSEQ multiplex PCR. The V and J calls and clone size are taken from that table; D and trimming were inferred from the DNA. The data hold fewer than 250,000 clones, with about 84% observed a single time. This CDR3 comprises 15 residues. V was clipped by 0 bases and J by 3 bases, with 10 bases between them. Germline values: CDR1 SGHRS, CDR2 YFSETQ. The chain has TRBV5-1 and TRBJ1-5; D is perhaps TRBD1 (6 bases). Material: peripheral blood. The TCR was taken from an elderly woman with COVID-19, enrolled during active disease. The CDR3 DNA follows: TGCGCCAGCAGCTTGGCAGGGGTCTCCAATCAGCCCCAGCATTTT. Translation: CASSLAGVSNQPQHF.